This T cell receptor beta chain was documented in a study of cytomegalovirus exposure and HLA in healthy donors. This clone was counted a few times. Its antigen is unidentified. The CDR3 is made up of 12 amino acids. The PCR was carried out with 60 Vbeta primers and 13 Jbeta primers. Produced via immunoSEQ multiplex PCR; TCRdb's table is partial and in-frame only. The sample has 100,000 to 150,000 clones, roughly 77% seen once. Study conclusions and caveats: The analysis excluded some indistinguishable V segments, including TRBV6-2 and TRBV6-3.

Sequencing used PBMCs. The sequence derives from a man in his thirties or forties in good health and CMV-seronegative. V usage is TRBV21-1 and J usage is TRBJ2-1; the table's D call, TRBD1, was not checked against the DNA. TRBV21-1 is designated a pseudogene. The CDR3 DNA reads TGTGCCAGCAGAGACAGACACAATGAGCAGTTCTTC. It yields the protein CASRDRHNEQFF.